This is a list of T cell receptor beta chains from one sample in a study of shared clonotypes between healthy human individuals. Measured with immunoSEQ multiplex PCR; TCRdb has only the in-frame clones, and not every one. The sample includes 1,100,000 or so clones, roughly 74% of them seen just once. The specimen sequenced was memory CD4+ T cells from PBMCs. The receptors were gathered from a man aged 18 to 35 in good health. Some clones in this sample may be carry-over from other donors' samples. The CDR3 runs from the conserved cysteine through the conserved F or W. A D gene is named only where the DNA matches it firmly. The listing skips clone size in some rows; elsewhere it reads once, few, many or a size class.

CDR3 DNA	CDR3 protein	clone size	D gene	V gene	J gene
TGTGCCAGCAGCTACGAGGGGCGGATGGCTGGGGCCAACGTCCTGACTTTC	CASSYEGRMAGANVLTF	NA	NA	TRBV11-2	TRBJ2-6
TGCGCCAGCAGCTGGGGACAGGGTAGCTACGAGCAGTACTTC	CASSWGQGSYEQYF	NA	TRBD1	TRBV5-1	TRBJ2-7
TGTGCCAGCAGTCCTCCGTCGGTGAGCGGCCACGAGCAGTACTTC	CASSPPSVSGHEQYF	NA	NA	TRBV6-5	TRBJ2-7
TGTGCCAGCAGTCCGCGGACAGGGGGCAACACTGAAGCTTTCTTT	CASSPRTGGNTEAFF	NA	TRBD1	TRBV27	TRBJ1-1
TGTGCCAGCAGCCCCGCCGCAGGGGGTGTGGAGACCCAGTACTTC	CASSPAAGGVETQYF	NA	TRBD1	TRBV4-2	TRBJ2-5
TGTGCCAGCAGTGAAGGGTCTAACACCATATATTTT	CASSEGSNTIYF	NA	NA	TRBV2	TRBJ1-3
TGTGCCACAGCAGGTCAAGGGGCTTTCTCCTACGAGCAGTACTTC	CATAGQGAFSYEQYF	NA	NA	TRBV28	TRBJ2-7
TGTGCCAGCAGTGATAGTACAGGGGGAGATCAGCCCCAGCATTTT	CASSDSTGGDQPQHF	NA	TRBD1	TRBV6-1	TRBJ1-5
TGTGCCAGCAGCCGCTCTGGTCAGGGGGCTAGGGGCACTGAAGCTTTCTTT	CASSRSGQGARGTEAFF	NA	TRBD1	TRBV5-6	TRBJ1-1
TGTGCCAGCAGCGGGCGGACTAGCGGGGGAACCGGGGAGCTGTTTTTT	CASSGRTSGGTGELFF	NA	TRBD2	TRBV11-2	TRBJ2-2
TGTGCCACCAGGACCTCCGGGGTGAACACCGGGGAGCTGTTTTTT	CATRTSGVNTGELFF	NA	NA	TRBV19	TRBJ2-2
TGTGCCAGCAGAGAACAGGAAAATGAGCAGTTCTTC	CASREQENEQFF	NA	NA	TRBV2	TRBJ2-1
TGTGCCAGCAGCGGGGGCCGGGGGATGCCCCAGCATTTT	CASSGGRGMPQHF	NA	NA	TRBV6-5	TRBJ1-5
TGTGCCTGGAGTCCCGGGGAGACCCAGTACTTC	CAWSPGETQYF	once	NA	TRBV30	TRBJ2-5
TGTGCCAGCAGCGGACAGGGATTAAACTATGGCTACACCTTC	CASSGQGLNYGYTF	NA	TRBD1	TRBV2	TRBJ1-2
TGTGCCAGCAACTCCCTTAGCGTAGATACGCAGTATTTT	CASNSLSVDTQYF	NA	NA	TRBV11-2	TRBJ2-3
TGTGCCAGCAGCCCTGGACTAGCGGGCACCTCCTACGAGCAGTACTTC	CASSPGLAGTSYEQYF	NA	TRBD2	TRBV27	TRBJ2-7
TGCGCCAGCAGCCACCCGGACAGGAGAGAGACCCAGTACTTC	CASSHPDRRETQYF	NA	TRBD1	TRBV4-1	TRBJ2-5
TGTGCCAGCAGTGGGGGGTTGTCTCTTAACTATGGCTACACCTTC	CASSGGLSLNYGYTF	NA	NA	TRBV28	TRBJ1-2
TGTGCCAGCAGGGGACTAGTGGACACCGGGGAGCTGTTTTTT	CASRGLVDTGELFF	few	TRBD2	TRBV6-5	TRBJ2-2
TGTGCCAGCAGCTCTTCAGGTTTGGAGACCCAGTACTTC	CASSSSGLETQYF	once	NA	TRBV7-3	TRBJ2-5
TGTGCCAGCAGTTGGGGACAGGGGTCAAGAAATTCACCCCTCCACTTT	CASSWGQGSRNSPLHF	NA	TRBD1	TRBV28	TRBJ1-6
TGCAGCGTTGCCCTAGTCACCGGGGAGCTGTTTTTT	CSVALVTGELFF	NA	NA	TRBV29-1	TRBJ2-2
TGTGCCAGCAGCTCCGATTTATTTGAAAAACTGTTTTTT	CASSSDLFEKLFF	NA	NA	TRBV7-6	TRBJ1-4
TGTGCCAGCTCACCGACAGGGGGGGCATACGGGGCCAACGTCCTGACTTTC	CASSPTGGAYGANVLTF	NA	TRBD1	TRBV18	TRBJ2-6
TGTGCCAGTAGTATAGGCAGATCGATGGACATTCAGTACTTC	CASSIGRSMDIQYF	few	NA	TRBV19	TRBJ2-4
TGCGCCAGCAGTGATCAGGTAATACACGATGAGCAGTTCTTC	CASSDQVIHDEQFF	NA	NA	TRBV10-2	TRBJ2-1
TGTGCCAGCAGCGTAGCTGAAGGTCATCCCACAGATACGCAGTATTTT	CASSVAEGHPTDTQYF	NA	NA	TRBV9	TRBJ2-3
TGTGCCATCAGCCCGGCCCCTAATGAAAAACTGTTTTTT	CAISPAPNEKLFF	few	NA	TRBV10-3	TRBJ1-4
TGTGCCAGCAGCCCCAAGGGGGTCTACAATGAGCAGTTCTTC	CASSPKGVYNEQFF	NA	NA	TRBV5-6	TRBJ2-1
TGTGCCAGCGGGAAGACAGGCCGGCCTGGGGAGCAGTACTTC	CASGKTGRPGEQYF	NA	NA	TRBV28	TRBJ2-7
TGTGCCAGCAGCTACCTAGCGCCCACGAACACCGGGGAGCTGTTTTTT	CASSYLAPTNTGELFF	NA	NA	TRBV7-6	TRBJ2-2
TGTGCCAGCAGCTCCCGGGGGGCCCGGGACAGGGTCTCCTACAATGAGCAGTTCTTC	CASSSRGARDRVSYNEQFF	NA	TRBD1	TRBV11-1	TRBJ2-1
TGTGCCAGTACCCTTCCCCGGGGGCCCTACGAGCAGTACTTC	CASTLPRGPYEQYF	few	NA	TRBV19	TRBJ2-7
TGCGCCAGCAGCCAAGACTTGGGGTGGCCCCAGCATTTT	CASSQDLGWPQHF	NA	NA	TRBV4-3	TRBJ1-5
TGTGCCAGCACCTCCAGGTGGGCTGGGAGGACTCAGCCCCAGCATTTT	CASTSRWAGRTQPQHF	NA	NA	TRBV28	TRBJ1-5
TGTGCCAGCAGTTCCGGGGACAGCTACAATGAGCAGTTCTTC	CASSSGDSYNEQFF	NA	TRBD1	TRBV27	TRBJ2-1
TGCGCCAGCAGCCAAGGTGATGGGGGAGAGACCTCCTACAATGAGCAGTTCTTC	CASSQGDGGETSYNEQFF	NA	NA	TRBV4-3	TRBJ2-1
TGCAGCGTTGTCCCCGGGGGTGCGCCCCAGTACTTC	CSVVPGGAPQYF	few	NA	TRBV29-1	TRBJ2-5
TGTGCCTGGAGTGAACTCAACAGGGTCGCCGGGGAGCTGTTTTTT	CAWSELNRVAGELFF	NA	NA	TRBV30	TRBJ2-2
TGTGTCAACGCGGGACAGGGCACAGATACGCAGTATTTT	CVNAGQGTDTQYF	once	TRBD1	TRBV19	TRBJ2-3